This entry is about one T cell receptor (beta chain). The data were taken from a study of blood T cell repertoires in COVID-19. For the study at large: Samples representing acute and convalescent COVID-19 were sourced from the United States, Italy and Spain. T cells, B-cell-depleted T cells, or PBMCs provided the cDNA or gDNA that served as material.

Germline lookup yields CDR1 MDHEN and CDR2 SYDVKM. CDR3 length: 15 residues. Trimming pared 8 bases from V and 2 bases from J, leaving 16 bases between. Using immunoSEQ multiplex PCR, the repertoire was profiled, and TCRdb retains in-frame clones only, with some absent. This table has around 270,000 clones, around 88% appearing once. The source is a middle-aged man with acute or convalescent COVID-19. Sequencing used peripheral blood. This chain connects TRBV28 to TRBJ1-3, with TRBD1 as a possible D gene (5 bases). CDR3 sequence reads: CASGVEGFAGNTIYF. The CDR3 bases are TGTGCCAGCGGGGTGGAGGGGTTCGCTGGAAACACCATATATTTT. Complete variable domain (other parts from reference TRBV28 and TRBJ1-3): DVKVTQSSRYLVKRTGEKVFLECVQDMDHENMFWYRQDPGLGLRLIYFSYDVKMKEKGDIPEGYSVSREKKERFSLILESASTNQTSMYLCASGVEGFAGNTIYFGEGSWLTVV.